Following are 28 T cell receptor beta chains from one sample sequenced in a study of CD8+ T cells in alopecia areata. RNA was isolated and reverse transcribed to cDNA, the sequencing template. The protocol was immunoSEQ multiplex PCR, while the TCRdb copy is restricted to in-frame clones and leaves out a portion. This sample has about 97,000 clones, with 41% found just once. Sequencing was done on a sample of CD4+ T cells sorted from blood. The source of these receptors is a human donor with alopecia areata.

The chain joins TRBV4-1 to TRBJ2-5; D is undetermined. CDR1 MGHRA and CDR2 YSYEKL come from the germline V gene. The CDR3 runs to 15 residues. The V and J ends lost 0 bases and 5 bases respectively, with 13 bases between them. The CDR3 nucleotides are TGCGCCAGCAGCCAAGATCGCCTGCGTGTGGAGACCCAGTACTTC. It codes for CASSQDRLRVETQYF.

This rearrangement joins TRBV4-1 to TRBJ2-3; D remains unclear. Germline CDR1 and CDR2: MGHRA and YSYEKL. Deletions cut 5 bases from V and 2 bases from J, with 14 bases between. The CDR3 has 15 amino acids. CDR3 residues: CASSIPNWDTDTQYF. DNA of the CDR3: TGCGCCAGCAGCATTCCTAATTGGGACACAGATACGCAGTATTTT.

The chain is built from TRBV15 and TRBJ2-7; D possibly uses TRBD1 or TRBD2 (6 bases each). V lost 0 bases to trimming and J lost 6 bases, with 15 bases between them. Per the germline V gene, CDR1 is LNHNV and CDR2 is YYDKDF (reference sequence). The CDR3 is 15 residues long. CDR3 loop: CATSRDLGAGFEQYF. The CDR3 DNA reads TGTGCCACCAGCAGAGATTTGGGGGCGGGATTCGAGCAGTACTTC.

This rearrangement joins TRBV30 to TRBJ2-6; 7 positions agree with TRBD1. The germline gives CDR1 GTSNPN, CDR2 SVGIG (reference sequence). The CDR3 is 15 amino acids. V shed 2 bases, J shed 4 bases, and the junction held 5 bases outside the gene matches. The CDR3 sequence is CAWSRQGTGANVLTF. As DNA, the CDR3 is TGTGCCTGGAGTAGACAGGGTACCGGGGCCAACGTCCTGACTTTC.

The chain recombines TRBV29-1 with TRBJ2-7; TRBD1 or TRBD2 may be the D gene (5 bases each). The germline CDR1 and CDR2 sequences are SQVTM and ANQGSEA. The CDR3 runs 15 residues. The germline V and J ends were trimmed by 1 base and 6 bases, with 19 bases remaining between them. CDR3 sequence (DNA): TGCAGCGTTGAAGCGCTGGGGACGGGCTCGGGCGAGCAGTACTTC. Translated, it gives CSVEALGTGSGEQYF.

The genes are TRBV30 and TRBJ1-5, with TRBD1 as a possible D gene (6 bases). This CDR3 has 13 amino acids. Germline V CDR1 and CDR2: GTSNPN, SVGIG (reference sequence). V lost 1 base and J lost 7, with 11 bases in between. The CDR3 coding sequence is TGTGCCTGGAGTGAGGGGGACTGGCAGCCCCAGCATTTT. It codes for CAWSEGDWQPQHF.

The chain combines TRBV29-1 with TRBJ2-2; no definite D call. CDR3 size: 11 residues. Germline V lookup: CDR1 SQVTM, CDR2 ANQGSEA. The V gene lost 4 bases and the J gene lost 7 bases, with 7 bases spanning the gap. CDR3 bases: TGCAGCGTTGCTCGAAACGGGGAGCTGTTTTTT. Translation gives CSVARNGELFF.

In this sample, this clone turned up a few times. The chain combines TRBV28 with TRBJ1-1; no clear D gene. In germline, CDR1 is MDHEN, CDR2 SYDVKM. CDR3 length: 13 amino acids. Trimming shortened V by 5 bases and J by 1 base, and 8 bases separated the two germline ends. In DNA, the CDR3 is TGTGCCAGCAGTCCTCGGAAGAACACTGAAGCTTTCTTT. Its protein product is CASSPRKNTEAFF.

This clone was found a few times. The CDR3 is CAWSREVSYEQYF. DNA for the CDR3: TGTGCCTGGAGTAGGGAGGTATCCTACGAGCAGTACTTC. This chain links TRBV30 with TRBJ2-7; weak D call: TRBD2 (6 bases). V was pared by 2 bases and J by 1 base, with 9 bases between. CDR1 and CDR2 from the germline V gene are GTSNPN and SVGIG (reference sequence). The CDR3 consists of 13 residues. The whole variable domain, remainder taken from reference TRBV30 and TRBJ2-7, is SQTIHQWPATLVQPVGSPLSLECTVEGTSNPNLYWYRQAAGRGLQLLFYSVGIGQISSEVPQNLSASRPQDRQFILSSKKLLLSDSGFYLCAWSREVSYEQYFGPGTRLTVT.

This clone was counted between two and nine times. The V call is TRBV30, the J call TRBJ2-5; D is perhaps TRBD1 (7 bases). The CDR3 length is 14 residues. Trimming shortened V by 4 bases and J by 5 bases, and 17 bases separated the two germline ends. Per germline, CDR1 GTSNPN and CDR2 SVGIG (reference sequence). In DNA, the CDR3 is TGTGCCTGGAACTCAGGGGGACGGGAGGAGACCCAGTACTTC. This translates into CAWNSGGREETQYF. Full variable domain (outside the CDR3, taken from reference TRBV30 and TRBJ2-5): SQTIHQWPATLVQPVGSPLSLECTVEGTSNPNLYWYRQAAGRGLQLLFYSVGIGQISSEVPQNLSASRPQDRQFILSSKKLLLSDSGFYLCAWNSGGREETQYFGPGTRLLVL.

The genes are TRBV30 and TRBJ1-1; D call uncertain. The CDR3 loop spans 10 amino acids. V was trimmed by 4 bases and J by 11 bases, leaving 11 bases between them. Germline V gives CDR1 GTSNPN, CDR2 SVGIG (reference sequence). The CDR3 DNA follows: TGTGCCTGGAACTGGGTCTGGGCTTTCTTT. It encodes CAWNWVWAFF. Combining the CDR3 with reference TRBV30 and TRBJ1-1 gives the whole variable domain SQTIHQWPATLVQPVGSPLSLECTVEGTSNPNLYWYRQAAGRGLQLLFYSVGIGQISSEVPQNLSASRPQDRQFILSSKKLLLSDSGFYLCAWNWVWAFFGQGTRLTVV.

The V gene is TRBV30, the J gene TRBJ1-1; D might be TRBD1 (6 bases). Germline loops: CDR1 GTSNPN, CDR2 SVGIG (reference sequence). This CDR3 is built from 15 residues. V lost 5 bases and J 5 bases, leaving 21 bases between the germline ends. CDR3 DNA: TGTGCCTGGGAAACAGGGTTGAGAGGTTCTACTGAAGCTTTCTTT. Its translation is CAWETGLRGSTEAFF.

This chain uses TRBV5-1 with TRBJ2-3; possibly TRBD2 for D (5 bases). Germline loops: CDR1 SGHRS, CDR2 YFSETQ. V was trimmed by 5 bases and J by 3 bases, leaving 10 bases between them. CDR3 length: 13 amino acids. The DNA of the CDR3 is TGCGCCAGCAGTTCAGAGGGAACAGATACGCAGTATTTT. It codes for CASSSEGTDTQYF. The complete variable domain, with remaining parts taken from reference TRBV5-1 and TRBJ2-3, reads KAGVTQTPRYLIKTRGQQVTLSCSPISGHRSVSWYQQTPGQGLQFLFEYFSETQRNKGNFPGRFSGRQFSNSRSEMNVSTLELGDSALYLCASSSEGTDTQYFGPGTRLTVL.

The V gene is TRBV25-1, the J gene TRBJ2-7; 7 nucleotides line up with TRBD1. CDR1 and CDR2 (germline): MGHDK, SYGVNS. V shed 4 bases, J shed 9 bases, and the junction held 9 bases outside the gene matches. The CDR3 has 13 amino acids. The CDR3 region is CASSGTGPSGQYF. The CDR3 bases are TGTGCCAGCAGTGGGACAGGTCCCAGCGGGCAGTACTTC.

CDR3 in amino acids: CASSYTRGRNEKLFF. CDR3 coding DNA: TGTGCCAGCAGTTACACCAGGGGGCGGAATGAAAAACTGTTTTTT. The J gene is TRBJ1-4, the V gene TRBV6-5; TRBD1 aligns across 8 bases. The CDR3 runs 15 residues. The germline V gene encodes CDR1 MNHEY and CDR2 SVGAGI. Germline trimming cut 2 bases from V and 5 bases from J; bases unmatched to any gene: 4.

This sequence joins TRBV18 and TRBJ2-5; tentatively, D is TRBD2 (5 bases). With 5 bases removed from V and 5 bases from J, the gap between germline ends came to 12 bases. Germline assignment: CDR1 KGHSH and CDR2 LQKENI. CDR3 length: 13 amino acids. CDR3 in amino acids: CASSTGKSETQYF. The CDR3 DNA reads TGTGCCAGCTCAACCGGGAAGTCGGAGACCCAGTACTTC.

The rearrangement uses TRBV18 and TRBJ2-5, with D hard to call. CDR1 and CDR2 (germline): KGHSH, LQKENI. The CDR3 spans 16 residues. Trimming pared 2 bases from V and 2 bases from J, leaving 15 bases between. CDR3 loop: CASSPMRRLPQETQYF. The CDR3 bases are TGTGCCAGCTCACCAATGAGACGGCTGCCTCAAGAGACCCAGTACTTC.

This clone was seen only a few times. This rearrangement joins TRBV4-3 to TRBJ1-2, with D unclear. CDR1 LGHNA and CDR2 YSLEER come from the germline V gene. The V and J ends lost 0 bases and 4 bases respectively, with 9 bases between them. The CDR3 consists of 14 residues. CDR3 sequence: CASSQEPAFYGYTF. CDR3 sequence (DNA): TGCGCCAGCAGCCAAGAGCCGGCCTTCTATGGCTACACCTTC.

In its sample, this clone was seen a few times. This chain uses TRBV6-5 with TRBJ2-3; 7 positions match TRBD1. CDR1 and CDR2 from the germline V gene are MNHEY and SVGAGI. The ends lost 0 bases at V and 0 bases at J; junction bases unmatched: 0. The CDR3 has 15 residues. The CDR3 loop reads CASSYSGQSTDTQYF. In DNA, the CDR3 is TGTGCCAGCAGTTACTCGGGACAGAGCACAGATACGCAGTATTTT.

This clone was seen only a few times. The V call is TRBV30, the J call TRBJ2-1; 12 bases agree with TRBD2. CDR1 is GTSNPN and CDR2 is SVGIG in the germline V gene (reference sequence). CDR3 length: 16 amino acids. V dropped 0 bases and J dropped 8; count of bases not matched to a gene: 8. The CDR3 DNA sequence: TGTGCCTGGAGTGTTCGGTACGGGACTAGCGGGTATGAGCAGTTCTTC. Residues: CAWSVRYGTSGYEQFF.

This clone was picked up a small number of times. This chain connects TRBV7-9 to TRBJ2-1, with a possible D match to TRBD1 (5 bases). Deletions cut 2 bases from V and 0 bases from J, with 8 bases between. In germline, CDR1 is SEHNR, CDR2 FQNEAQ (reference sequence). The CDR3 covers 15 residues. The CDR3 DNA sequence: TGTGCCAGCAGCTTAACAGGCAGCTCCTACAATGAGCAGTTCTTC. The encoded protein is CASSLTGSSYNEQFF.

In this sample, this clone turned up once. This chain connects TRBV30 to TRBJ1-1; 8 bases match TRBD1. This CDR3 spans 13 amino acids. CDR1 and CDR2 (germline): GTSNPN, SVGIG (reference sequence). With 3 bases clipped from V and 10 bases from J, the junction kept 10 bases outside the gene matches. The CDR3 loop is CAWRSDRGLSAFF. The CDR3 DNA reads as TGTGCCTGGAGGAGCGACAGGGGACTCTCAGCTTTCTTT.

The chain couples TRBV30 to TRBJ1-1; D might be TRBD1 (5 bases). V was trimmed by 0 bases and J by 10 bases, leaving 15 bases between them. Germline V CDR1 and CDR2: GTSNPN, SVGIG (reference sequence). The length of the CDR3 is 13 residues. CDR3 nucleotide sequence: TGTGCCTGGAGTGTGAGTGGACTCGGGGGAGCTTTCTTT. This gives the protein CAWSVSGLGGAFF.

This chain connects TRBV7-3 to TRBJ2-4, with D tentatively TRBD2 (5 bases). The CDR3 loop spans 15 amino acids. The germline V and J ends were trimmed by 3 bases and 11 bases, with 20 bases remaining between them. Germline assignment: CDR1 SGHTA and CDR2 FQGTGA. The CDR3 sequence is CASSFLPGCSPFQYF. CDR3 DNA: TGTGCCAGCAGCTTCTTACCGGGATGCTCACCTTTTCAGTACTTC.

The rearrangement links TRBV5-1 to TRBJ2-4, with TRBD2 as a possible D gene (5 bases). The CDR3 runs 14 residues. The germline V gene has CDR1 SGHRS and CDR2 YFSETQ. The V end was cut by 0 bases, the J end by 1 base, with 5 bases between. DNA for the CDR3: TGCGCCAGCAGCTTGGCGGGGGCCAAAAACATTCAGTACTTC. Protein product: CASSLAGAKNIQYF.

In this sample, this clone turned up a few times. V gene TRBV7-2 combines with J gene TRBJ2-5; 11 bases line up with TRBD2. Per the germline V gene, CDR1 is SGHTA and CDR2 is FQGNSA. The length of the CDR3 is 15 residues. With V trimmed by 5 bases and J by 5 bases, 7 bases remained unmatched. CDR3 sequence reads: CASSPTSGGWETQYF. CDR3 DNA: TGTGCCAGCAGCCCCACTAGCGGGGGATGGGAGACCCAGTACTTC.

The rearrangement links TRBV5-4 to TRBJ2-1; 8 bases fit TRBD2. Germline CDR1 reads SGHNT; CDR2 reads YYREEE (reference sequence). The trim removed 2 bases at V and 4 bases at J, leaving 11 bases unmatched. This CDR3 has 17 residues. For the CDR3, the DNA is TGTGCCAGCAGCTTAGGTGGCGGGTTAGCGGGATACAATGAGCAGTTCTTC. Its protein is CASSLGGGLAGYNEQFF.

This clone was seen more than once but under ten times. The chain has TRBV25-1 and TRBJ2-1; 11 bases agree with TRBD2. The CDR3 covers 17 residues. Trimming removed 2 bases from V and 6 bases from J; junction bases left unmatched: 9. Looked up from germline, CDR1 is MGHDK and CDR2 is SYGVNS. This chain's CDR3 is CASSEPLSGRAVNEQFF. The CDR3 bases are TGTGCCAGCAGTGAACCCCTTAGCGGGAGGGCCGTCAATGAGCAGTTCTTC. Full variable domain (outside the CDR3, taken from reference TRBV25-1 and TRBJ2-1): EADIYQTPRYLVIGTGKKITLECSQTMGHDKMYWYQQDPGMELHLIHYSYGVNSTEKGDLSSESTVSRIRTEHFPLTLESARPSHTSQYLCASSEPLSGRAVNEQFFGPGTRLTVL.